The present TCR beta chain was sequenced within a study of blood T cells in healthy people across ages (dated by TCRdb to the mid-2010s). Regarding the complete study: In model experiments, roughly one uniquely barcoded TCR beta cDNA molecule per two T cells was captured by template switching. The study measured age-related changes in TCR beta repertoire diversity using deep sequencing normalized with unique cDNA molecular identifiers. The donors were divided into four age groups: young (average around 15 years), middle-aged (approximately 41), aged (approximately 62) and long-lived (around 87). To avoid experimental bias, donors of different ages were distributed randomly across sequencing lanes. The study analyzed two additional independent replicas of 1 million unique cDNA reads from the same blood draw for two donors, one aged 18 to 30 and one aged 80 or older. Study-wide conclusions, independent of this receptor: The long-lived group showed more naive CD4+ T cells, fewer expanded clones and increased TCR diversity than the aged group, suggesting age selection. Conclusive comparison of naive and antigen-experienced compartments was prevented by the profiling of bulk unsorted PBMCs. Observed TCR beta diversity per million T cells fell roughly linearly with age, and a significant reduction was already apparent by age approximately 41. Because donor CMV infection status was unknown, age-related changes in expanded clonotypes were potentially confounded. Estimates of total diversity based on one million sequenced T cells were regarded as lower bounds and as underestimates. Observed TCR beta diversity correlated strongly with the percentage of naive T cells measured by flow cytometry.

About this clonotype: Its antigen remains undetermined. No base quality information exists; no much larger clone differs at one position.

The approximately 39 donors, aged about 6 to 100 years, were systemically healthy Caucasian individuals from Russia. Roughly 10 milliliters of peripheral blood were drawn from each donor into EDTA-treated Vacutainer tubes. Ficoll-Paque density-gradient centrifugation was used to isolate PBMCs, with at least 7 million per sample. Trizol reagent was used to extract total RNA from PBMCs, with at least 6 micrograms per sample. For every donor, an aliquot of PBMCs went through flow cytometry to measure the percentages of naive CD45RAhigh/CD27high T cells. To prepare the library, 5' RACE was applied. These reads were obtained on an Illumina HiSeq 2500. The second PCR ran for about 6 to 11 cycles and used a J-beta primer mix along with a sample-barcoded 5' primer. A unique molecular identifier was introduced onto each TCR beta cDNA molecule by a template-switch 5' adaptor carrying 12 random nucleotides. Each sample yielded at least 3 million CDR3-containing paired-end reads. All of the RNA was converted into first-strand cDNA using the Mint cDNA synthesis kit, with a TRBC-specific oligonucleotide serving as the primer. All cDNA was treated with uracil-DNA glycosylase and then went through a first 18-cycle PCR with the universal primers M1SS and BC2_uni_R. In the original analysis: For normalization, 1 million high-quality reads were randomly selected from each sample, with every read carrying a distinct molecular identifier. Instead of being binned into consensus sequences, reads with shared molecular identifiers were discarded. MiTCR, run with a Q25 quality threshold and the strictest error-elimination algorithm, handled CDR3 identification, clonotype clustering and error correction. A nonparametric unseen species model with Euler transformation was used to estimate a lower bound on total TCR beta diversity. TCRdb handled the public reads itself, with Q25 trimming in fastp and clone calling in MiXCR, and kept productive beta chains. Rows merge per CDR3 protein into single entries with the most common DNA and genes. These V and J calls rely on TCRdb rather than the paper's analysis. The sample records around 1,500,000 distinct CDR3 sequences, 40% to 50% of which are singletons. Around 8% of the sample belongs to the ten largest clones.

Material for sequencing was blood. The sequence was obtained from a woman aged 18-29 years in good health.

The nucleotide sequence reads as follows: TGTGCCACCACAAGCGGGAGGGGCTACAATGAGCAGTACTTC. The resulting protein is CATTSGRGYNEQYF. This receptor chain uses TRBV6-1 and TRBJ2-1; TRBD2 fits 10 bases in the junction. The J call may be faulty, since TRBJ2-7 better matches the DNA end. According to the germline V gene, CDR1 reads MNHNS and CDR2 reads SASEGT. There are 14 amino acids in the CDR3, from cysteine to phenylalanine inclusive. Of all the DNA, just the CDR3 is kept, 42 bases in frame from base 1.